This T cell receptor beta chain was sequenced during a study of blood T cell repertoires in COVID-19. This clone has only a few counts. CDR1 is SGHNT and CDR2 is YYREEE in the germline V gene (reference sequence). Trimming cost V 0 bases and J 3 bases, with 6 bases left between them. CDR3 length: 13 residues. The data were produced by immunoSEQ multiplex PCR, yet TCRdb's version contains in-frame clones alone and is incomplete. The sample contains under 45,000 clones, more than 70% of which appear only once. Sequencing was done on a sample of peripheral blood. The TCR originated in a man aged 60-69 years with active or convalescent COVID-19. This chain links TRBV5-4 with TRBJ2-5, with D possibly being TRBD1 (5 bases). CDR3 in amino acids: CASSLGQKETQYF. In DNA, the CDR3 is TGTGCCAGCAGCTTGGGACAGAAAGAGACCCAGTACTTC.